A selection of T cell receptor beta chains follows, all from one sample in a study of blood T cells in healthy people across ages. TCRdb reanalysed the 5' RACE reads using MiXCR and keeps one entry per CDR3 protein. In the table there are about 750,000 distinct CDR3 sequences, roughly 50% of which are singletons. The material sequenced was blood. Receptor source: a man at least 80 years old in good health. Each CDR3 is given with its conserved first and last residue. D genes are given only for firm matches. Clone sizes are given selectively: once, few, many, or a class where the clone is expanded.

V gene,clone size,J gene,D gene,CDR3 protein,CDR3 DNA
TRBV6-1,NA,TRBJ2-3,NA,CASIIPTRDTDTQYF,TGTGCCAGCATTATTCCTACAAGGGATACAGATACGCAGTATTTT
TRBV6-2/TRBV6-3,once,TRBJ1-5,NA,CASSYSRGQLNQLQHF,TGTGCCAGCAGTTACTCCAGAGGACAGCTTAATCAGCTCCAGCATTTT
TRBV6-1,NA,TRBJ2-1,NA,CASSGTRAVYNEQFF,TGTGCCAGCAGCGGGACACGAGCGGTTTACAATGAGCAGTTCTTC
TRBV7-2,NA,TRBJ2-7,NA,CASSLFGGTVRREQYF,TGTGCCAGCAGCTTATTTGGGGGGACAGTGCGACGCGAGCAGTACTTC
TRBV5-5,few,TRBJ2-7,NA,CASSPRSGLKSEQYF,TGTGCCAGCAGCCCCCGCAGCGGCTTAAAGTCCGAGCAGTACTTC
TRBV29-1,NA,TRBJ2-7,TRBD1,CSVDIAGGYEQYF,TGCAGCGTTGATATTGCAGGGGGCTACGAGCAGTACTTC
TRBV6-2/TRBV6-3,NA,TRBJ1-1,NA,CASSYSTGATEAFF,TGTGCCAGCAGTTACTCGACGGGGGCCACTGAAGCTTTCTTT
TRBV5-1,few,TRBJ2-5,TRBD2,CASSHTRTSAQETQYF,TGCGCCAGCAGCCACACCAGGACTAGCGCCCAAGAGACCCAGTACTTC
TRBV3-1,NA,TRBJ2-5,TRBD1,CATTTLGTVEKTQYF,TGTGCCACTACGACTTTGGGGACAGTGGAAAAGACCCAGTACTTC
TRBV5-1,NA,TRBJ1-2,NA,CASSHTGTEQTVTF,TGCGCCAGCAGCCACACGGGGACGGAGCAGACAGTCACCTTC
TRBV5-1,NA,TRBJ1-2,NA,CASRAGDRGYTF,TGCGCCAGCAGGGCAGGGGACCGTGGCTACACCTTC
TRBV14,NA,TRBJ2-3,NA,CASSQDLDTQYF,TGTGCCAGCAGCCAAGATTTGGATACGCAGTATTTT
TRBV25-1,NA,TRBJ2-3,TRBD2,CASSEASSGAATDTQYF,TGTGCCAGCAGTGAGGCATCTAGCGGGGCCGCCACAGATACGCAGTATTTT
TRBV12-3/TRBV12-4,NA,TRBJ2-6,NA,CASSPRMSFSSGANVLTF,TGTGCCAGCAGTCCCCGAATGTCCTTTAGCTCTGGGGCCAACGTCCTGACTTTC
TRBV27,NA,TRBJ1-2,NA,CASNPNGGHGYTF,TGTGCCAGCAACCCCAATGGGGGGCATGGCTACACCTTC
TRBV7-8,few,TRBJ1-2,TRBD1,CASSPHRDRGGGYTF,TGTGCCAGCAGCCCGCACCGGGACAGGGGCGGTGGCTACACCTTC
TRBV12-3/TRBV12-4,NA,TRBJ1-6,NA,CASSRSGGNNSPLHF,TGTGCCAGCAGCCGCTCGGGGGGAAACAATTCACCCCTCCACTTT
TRBV29-1,NA,TRBJ2-2,NA,CSVEDRSGSTGELFF,TGCAGCGTTGAAGATCGTTCCGGGTCCACCGGGGAGCTGTTTTTT
TRBV11-2,few,TRBJ1-2,NA,CASSLRRNINYGYTF,TGTGCCAGCAGCTTAAGACGGAACATAAACTATGGCTACACCTTC
TRBV29-1,NA,TRBJ2-7,NA,CSARTDYEQYF,TGCAGCGCACGGACAGACTACGAGCAGTACTTC
TRBV7-9,NA,TRBJ2-1,NA,CASSRDGGSYNEQFF,TGTGCCAGTTCCCGGGATGGCGGATCCTACAATGAGCAGTTCTTC
TRBV11-1,once,TRBJ2-3,TRBD2,CASSLGGRAPGRNTQYF,TGTGCCAGCAGCTTGGGCGGGAGGGCCCCTGGTAGAAATACGCAGTATTTT
TRBV20-1,few,TRBJ2-1,TRBD1,CSARGYGQGISYNEQFF,TGCAGTGCTAGAGGATACGGACAGGGGATATCCTACAATGAGCAGTTCTTC
TRBV20-1,NA,TRBJ2-1,TRBD2,CSARVTSAYNEQFF,TGCAGTGCTAGAGTCACTAGCGCCTACAATGAGCAGTTCTTC
TRBV20-1,NA,TRBJ2-7,NA,CSASGVIAGEQYF,TGCAGTGCTAGCGGGGTAATAGCCGGCGAGCAGTACTTC
TRBV12-3/TRBV12-4,once,TRBJ2-1,TRBD2,CASSSLAGGFRNEQFF,TGTGCCAGCAGTTCTCTGGCGGGAGGTTTTCGGAATGAGCAGTTCTTC
TRBV6-6,few,TRBJ2-7,TRBD1,CASSYSKQGAGEQYF,TGTGCCAGCAGTTACTCGAAGCAGGGGGCTGGGGAGCAGTACTTC
TRBV10-3,many,TRBJ1-1,TRBD1,CATKEGTANTEAFF,TGTGCCACGAAAGAAGGGACAGCGAACACTGAAGCTTTCTTT
TRBV5-1,few,TRBJ2-7,NA,CASSTPGGSSYEQYF,TGCGCCAGCAGCACCCCTGGGGGTAGTTCCTACGAGCAGTACTTC
TRBV5-1,NA,TRBJ2-7,NA,CASSSGGWGFNEQYF,TGCGCCAGCAGCTCCGGAGGGTGGGGGTTCAACGAGCAGTACTTC
TRBV2,NA,TRBJ2-3,TRBD1,CASSFRWGQGTDMQYF,TGTGCCAGCAGTTTTAGGTGGGGACAGGGTACAGATATGCAGTATTTT
TRBV20-1,NA,TRBJ2-1,TRBD2,CSAGGGKDEQFF,TGCAGTGCGGGGGGAGGGAAGGATGAGCAGTTCTTC
TRBV6-1,once,TRBJ2-7,TRBD1,CASSPDRSAYEQYF,TGTGCCAGCAGTCCGGACAGGTCCGCCTACGAGCAGTACTTC
TRBV12-3/TRBV12-4,few,TRBJ1-5,NA,CASSLGAQSAQHF,TGTGCCAGCAGTTTGGGGGCCCAATCAGCCCAGCATTTT
TRBV20-1,NA,TRBJ2-1,TRBD2,CSAPTGTSGRSLRNEQFF,TGCAGTGCTCCGACCGGGACTAGCGGGAGGTCCCTGAGGAATGAGCAGTTCTTC
TRBV5-1,few,TRBJ2-4,TRBD2,CASSLGAGTRGNIQYF,TGCGCCAGCAGCTTGGGGGCCGGGACTAGGGGAAACATTCAGTACTTC
TRBV25-1,once,TRBJ1-6,NA,CASSEYQESPLHF,TGTGCCAGCAGTGAATATCAGGAATCACCCCTCCACTTT
TRBV2,once,TRBJ2-3,NA,CASINPTTSTDTQYF,TGTGCCAGCATAAACCCGACAACTAGCACAGATACGCAGTATTTT
TRBV28,few,TRBJ2-7,TRBD1,CASSFPDRGKYEQYF,TGTGCCAGCAGTTTTCCCGACAGGGGGAAGTACGAGCAGTACTTC
TRBV9,NA,TRBJ2-5,NA,CASSPWGGVGRETQYF,TGTGCCAGCAGCCCTTGGGGCGGAGTTGGAAGGGAGACCCAGTACTTC
TRBV2,NA,TRBJ1-6,NA,CASSSVRPENSPLHF,TGTGCCAGCAGCTCTGTGCGGCCAGAGAATTCACCCCTCCACTTT
TRBV6-5,few,TRBJ1-2,NA,CASTNPAGGYTF,TGTGCCAGCACCAATCCGGCGGGGGGCTACACCTTC
TRBV6-2/TRBV6-3,NA,TRBJ2-7,NA,CASADTPSYEQYF,TGTGCCAGCGCTGACACCCCCTCCTACGAGCAGTACTTC
TRBV12-3/TRBV12-4,NA,TRBJ1-4,NA,CASSLWGAEEKLFF,TGTGCCAGCAGTTTATGGGGGGCAGAGGAAAAACTGTTTTTT
TRBV5-1,NA,TRBJ2-1,TRBD2,CASSQQRESSYNEQFF,TGCGCCAGCAGCCAACAGCGGGAGAGCTCCTACAATGAGCAGTTCTTC
TRBV11-2,few,TRBJ2-5,TRBD2,CASSGSGPQETQYF,TGTGCCAGCAGCGGTAGCGGGCCCCAAGAGACCCAGTACTTC
TRBV5-1,NA,TRBJ2-7,TRBD2,CASRPGVAGASYEQYF,TGCGCCAGCAGACCCGGGGTAGCGGGAGCATCCTACGAGCAGTACTTC
TRBV3-1,few,TRBJ2-5,NA,CAFSNRQETQYF,TGTGCGTTCTCAAATCGCCAAGAGACCCAGTACTTC
TRBV29-1,few,TRBJ2-5,TRBD2,CSVGGGLETQYF,TGCAGCGTTGGGGGAGGGCTGGAGACCCAGTACTTC
TRBV7-6,NA,TRBJ2-6,TRBD1,CASSLLGGAVSGANVLTF,TGTGCCAGCAGCTTACTAGGGGGCGCCGTCTCTGGGGCCAACGTCCTGACTTTC
TRBV14,NA,TRBJ2-3,NA,CASSQARWGGARTDTQYF,TGTGCCAGCAGCCAAGCGAGATGGGGGGGGGCGCGCACAGATACGCAGTATTTT
TRBV10-3,NA,TRBJ2-6,TRBD1,CAISPGQGSGANVLTF,TGTGCCATCAGTCCGGGACAGGGGTCCGGGGCCAACGTCCTGACTTTC
TRBV7-9,once,TRBJ2-1,NA,CASSLWANTELNEQFF,TGTGCCAGCAGCTTATGGGCCAACACTGAATTGAATGAGCAGTTCTTC
TRBV7-9,once,TRBJ2-5,NA,CASSLSPWHTKETQYF,TGTGCCAGCAGCTTAAGCCCCTGGCATACGAAAGAGACCCAGTACTTC
TRBV2,NA,TRBJ2-3,NA,CASTTALRTDTQYF,TGTGCCAGCACCACCGCCTTGCGAACAGATACGCAGTATTTT